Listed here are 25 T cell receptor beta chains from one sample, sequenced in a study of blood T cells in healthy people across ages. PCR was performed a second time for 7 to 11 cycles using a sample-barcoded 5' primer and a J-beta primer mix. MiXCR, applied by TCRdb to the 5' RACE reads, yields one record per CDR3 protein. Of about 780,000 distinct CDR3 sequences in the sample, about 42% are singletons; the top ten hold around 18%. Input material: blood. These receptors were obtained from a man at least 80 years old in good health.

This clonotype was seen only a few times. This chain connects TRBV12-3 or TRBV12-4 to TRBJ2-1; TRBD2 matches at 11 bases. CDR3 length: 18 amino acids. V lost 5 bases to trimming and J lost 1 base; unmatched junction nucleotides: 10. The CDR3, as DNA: TGTGCCAGCAGTCTAGGGGGCTTAGCGGGAGGGTCCTACAATGAGCAGTTCTTC. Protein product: CASSLGGLAGGSYNEQFF.

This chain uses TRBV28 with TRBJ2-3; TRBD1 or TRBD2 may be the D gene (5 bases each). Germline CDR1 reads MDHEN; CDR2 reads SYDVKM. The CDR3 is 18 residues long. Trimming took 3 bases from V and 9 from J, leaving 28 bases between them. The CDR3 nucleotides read TGTGCCAGCAGTTTGCCCACCCGGGACCCGGAGTGGGGAGAGACGCAGTATTTT. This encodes CASSLPTRDPEWGETQYF. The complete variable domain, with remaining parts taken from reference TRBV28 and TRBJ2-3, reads DVKVTQSSRYLVKRTGEKVFLECVQDMDHENMFWYRQDPGLGLRLIYFSYDVKMKEKGDIPEGYSVSREKKERFSLILESASTNQTSMYLCASSLPTRDPEWGETQYFGPGTRLTVL.

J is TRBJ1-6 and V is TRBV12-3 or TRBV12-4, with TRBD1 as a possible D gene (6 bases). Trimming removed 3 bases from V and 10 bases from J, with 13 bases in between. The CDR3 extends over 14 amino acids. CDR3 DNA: TGTGCCAGCAGTTTCGGCAGGGGCCACTCACCCCTCCACTTT. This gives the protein CASSFGRGHSPLHF.

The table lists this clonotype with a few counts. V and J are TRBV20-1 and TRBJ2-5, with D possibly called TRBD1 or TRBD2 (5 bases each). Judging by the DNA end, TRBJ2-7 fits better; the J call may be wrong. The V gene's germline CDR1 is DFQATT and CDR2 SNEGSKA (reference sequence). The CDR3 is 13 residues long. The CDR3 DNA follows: TGCAGTGCTAGCGAGGGGATAACCCACGAGCAGTACTTC. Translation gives CSASEGITHEQYF.

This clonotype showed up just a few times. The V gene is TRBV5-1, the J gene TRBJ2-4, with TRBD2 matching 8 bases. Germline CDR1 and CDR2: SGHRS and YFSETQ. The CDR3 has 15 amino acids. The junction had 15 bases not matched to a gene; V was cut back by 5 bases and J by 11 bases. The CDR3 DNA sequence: TGCGCCAGCAGTAGTACCGGGACTAGGGGTCGTCTTCAGTACTTC. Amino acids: CASSSTGTRGRLQYF. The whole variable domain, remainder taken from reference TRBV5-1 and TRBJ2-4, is KAGVTQTPRYLIKTRGQQVTLSCSPISGHRSVSWYQQTPGQGLQFLFEYFSETQRNKGNFPGRFSGRQFSNSRSEMNVSTLELGDSALYLCASSSTGTRGRLQYFGAGTRLSVL.

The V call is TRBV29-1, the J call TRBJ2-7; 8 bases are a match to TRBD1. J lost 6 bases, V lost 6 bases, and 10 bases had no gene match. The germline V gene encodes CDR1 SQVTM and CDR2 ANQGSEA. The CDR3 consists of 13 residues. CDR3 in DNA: TGCAGCGTGGGATGGACAGGGTCAGCCGAGCAGTACTTC. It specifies CSVGWTGSAEQYF.

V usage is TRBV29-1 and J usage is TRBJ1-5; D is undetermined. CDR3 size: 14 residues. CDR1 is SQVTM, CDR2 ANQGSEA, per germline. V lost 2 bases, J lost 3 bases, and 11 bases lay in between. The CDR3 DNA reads TGCAGCGTTGAATTGGCCGGGATCAATCAGCCCCAGCATTTT. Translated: CSVELAGINQPQHF.

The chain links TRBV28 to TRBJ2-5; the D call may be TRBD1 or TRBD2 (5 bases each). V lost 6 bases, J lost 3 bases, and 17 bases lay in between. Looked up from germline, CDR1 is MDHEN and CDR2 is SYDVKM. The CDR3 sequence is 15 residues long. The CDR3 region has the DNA TGTGCCAGCAGCCAATGGGGTGGGGGAGAAGAGACCCAGTACTTC. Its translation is CASSQWGGGEETQYF. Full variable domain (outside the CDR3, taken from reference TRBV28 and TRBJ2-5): DVKVTQSSRYLVKRTGEKVFLECVQDMDHENMFWYRQDPGLGLRLIYFSYDVKMKEKGDIPEGYSVSREKKERFSLILESASTNQTSMYLCASSQWGGGEETQYFGPGTRLLVL.

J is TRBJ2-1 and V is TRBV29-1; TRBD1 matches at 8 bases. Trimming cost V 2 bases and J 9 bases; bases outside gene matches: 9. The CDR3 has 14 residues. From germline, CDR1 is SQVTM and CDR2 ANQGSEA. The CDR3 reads CSVERQGAGSEQFF. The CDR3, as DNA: TGCAGCGTTGAAAGGCAGGGGGCGGGTAGTGAGCAGTTCTTC.

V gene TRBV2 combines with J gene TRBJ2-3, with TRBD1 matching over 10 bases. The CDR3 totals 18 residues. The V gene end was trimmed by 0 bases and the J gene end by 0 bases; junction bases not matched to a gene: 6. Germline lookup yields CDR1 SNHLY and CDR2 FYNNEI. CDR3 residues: CASSEAKGTGVSTDTQYF. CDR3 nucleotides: TGTGCCAGCAGTGAAGCGAAGGGGACAGGGGTTAGCACAGATACGCAGTATTTT.

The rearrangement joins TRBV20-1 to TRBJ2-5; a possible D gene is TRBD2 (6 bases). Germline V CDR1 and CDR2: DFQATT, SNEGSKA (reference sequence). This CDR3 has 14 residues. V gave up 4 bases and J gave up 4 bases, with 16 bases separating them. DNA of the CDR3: TGCAGTGCTACGTCCGGGAGCCTGGGAGAGACCCAGTACTTC. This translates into CSATSGSLGETQYF.

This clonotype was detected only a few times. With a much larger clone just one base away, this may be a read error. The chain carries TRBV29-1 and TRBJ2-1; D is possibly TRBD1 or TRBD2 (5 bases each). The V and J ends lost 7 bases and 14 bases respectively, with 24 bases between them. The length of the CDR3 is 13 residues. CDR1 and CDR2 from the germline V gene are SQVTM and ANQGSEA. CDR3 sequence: CSAEGTGGQGKFF. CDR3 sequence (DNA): TGCAGCGCAGAAGGGACGGGTGGACAAGGGAAGTTCTTC.

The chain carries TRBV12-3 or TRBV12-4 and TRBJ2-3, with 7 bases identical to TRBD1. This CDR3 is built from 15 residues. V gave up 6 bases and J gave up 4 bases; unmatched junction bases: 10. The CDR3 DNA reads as TGTGCCAGCAGCCCAGACAGGGCTAGAGCAGATACGCAGTATTTT. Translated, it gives CASSPDRARADTQYF.

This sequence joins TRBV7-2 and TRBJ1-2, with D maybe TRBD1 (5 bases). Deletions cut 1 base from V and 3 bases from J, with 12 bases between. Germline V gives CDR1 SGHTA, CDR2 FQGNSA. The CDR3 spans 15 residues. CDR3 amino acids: CASSLELPGDYGYTF. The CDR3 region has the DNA TGTGCCAGCAGCTTAGAGCTCCCGGGGGACTATGGCTACACCTTC.

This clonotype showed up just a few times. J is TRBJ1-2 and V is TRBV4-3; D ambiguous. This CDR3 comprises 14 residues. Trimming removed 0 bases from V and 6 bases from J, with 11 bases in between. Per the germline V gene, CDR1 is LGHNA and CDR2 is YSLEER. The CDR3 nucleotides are TGCGCCAGCAGCCAAGATAGAGACAAGCATGGCTACACCTTC. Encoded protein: CASSQDRDKHGYTF.

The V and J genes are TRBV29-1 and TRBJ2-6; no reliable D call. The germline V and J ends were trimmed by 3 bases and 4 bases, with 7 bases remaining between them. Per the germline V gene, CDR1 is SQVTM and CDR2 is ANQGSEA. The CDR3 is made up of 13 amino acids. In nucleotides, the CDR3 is TGCAGCGTTGACAAAGCAGGGGCCAACGTCCTGACTTTC. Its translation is CSVDKAGANVLTF.

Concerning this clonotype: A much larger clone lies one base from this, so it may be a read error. CDR3 sequence (DNA): TGTGCCAGCAGCGGGACTAGCGGGGTCTCCTACGATGAGCAGTTCTTC. Translating it yields CASSGTSGVSYDEQFF. This chain uses TRBV9 with TRBJ2-1, with 12 bases lining up with TRBD2. Per germline, CDR1 SGDLS and CDR2 YYNGEE. The CDR3 has 16 residues.

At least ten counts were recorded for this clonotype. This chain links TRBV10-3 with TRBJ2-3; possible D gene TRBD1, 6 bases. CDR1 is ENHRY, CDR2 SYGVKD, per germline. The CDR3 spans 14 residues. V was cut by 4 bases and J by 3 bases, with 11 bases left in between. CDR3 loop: CAISVIQGTDTQYF. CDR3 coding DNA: TGTGCCATCAGTGTCATCCAGGGGACAGATACGCAGTATTTT.

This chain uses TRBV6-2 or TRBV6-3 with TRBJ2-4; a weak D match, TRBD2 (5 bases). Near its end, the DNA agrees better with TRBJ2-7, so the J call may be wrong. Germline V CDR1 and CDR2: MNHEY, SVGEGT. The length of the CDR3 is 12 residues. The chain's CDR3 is CASTGFAYEQYF. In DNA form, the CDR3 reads TGTGCCAGCACGGGGTTCGCCTACGAGCAGTACTTC.

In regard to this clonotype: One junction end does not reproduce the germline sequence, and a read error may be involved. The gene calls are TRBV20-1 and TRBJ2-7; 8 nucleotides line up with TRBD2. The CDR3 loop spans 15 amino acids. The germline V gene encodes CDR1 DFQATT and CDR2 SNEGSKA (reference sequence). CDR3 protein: CSARDPGGIMNEQYF. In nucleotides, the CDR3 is TGCAGTGCGAGAGATCCGGGGGGGATAATGAACGAGCAGTACTTC.

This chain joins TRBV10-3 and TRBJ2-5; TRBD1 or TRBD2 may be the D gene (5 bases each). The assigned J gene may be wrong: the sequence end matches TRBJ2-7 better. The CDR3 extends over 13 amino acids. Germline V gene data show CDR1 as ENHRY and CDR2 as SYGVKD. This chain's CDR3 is CAISRDRTYEQYF. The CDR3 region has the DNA TGTGCCATCAGCCGGGACCGAACCTACGAGCAGTACTTC.

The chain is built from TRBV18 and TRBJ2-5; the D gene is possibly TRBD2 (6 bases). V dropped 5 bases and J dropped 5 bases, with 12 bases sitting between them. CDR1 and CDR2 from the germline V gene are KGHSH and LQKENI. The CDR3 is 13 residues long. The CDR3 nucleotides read TGTGCCAGCTCATCGGCGGGGCTGGAGACCCAGTACTTC. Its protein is CASSSAGLETQYF.

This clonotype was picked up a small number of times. For the CDR3, the DNA is TGTGCCAGCACCGTGGGGGCTAGCGTCTCCTACGAGCAGTACTTC. Protein product: CASTVGASVSYEQYF. This chain connects TRBV6-2 or TRBV6-3 to TRBJ2-7; D is perhaps TRBD1 or TRBD2 (6 bases each). Trimming cost V 7 bases and J 0 bases, with 16 bases left between them. From germline, CDR1 is MNHEY and CDR2 SVGEGT. The CDR3 sequence is 15 residues long.

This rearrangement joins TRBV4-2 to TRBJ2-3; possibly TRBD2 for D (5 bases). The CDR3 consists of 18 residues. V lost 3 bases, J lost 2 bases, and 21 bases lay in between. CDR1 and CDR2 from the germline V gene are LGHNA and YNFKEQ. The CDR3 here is CASSQARVLSLATDTQYF. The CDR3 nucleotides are TGTGCCAGCAGCCAGGCGAGGGTCTTGAGCCTAGCCACAGATACGCAGTATTTT.

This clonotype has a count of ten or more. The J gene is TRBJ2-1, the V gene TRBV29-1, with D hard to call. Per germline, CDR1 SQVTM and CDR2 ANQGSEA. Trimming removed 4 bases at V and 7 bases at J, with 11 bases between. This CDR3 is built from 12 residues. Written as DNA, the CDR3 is TGCAGCGTTGTAAAGGGTGTGAATGAGCAGTTCTTC. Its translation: CSVVKGVNEQFF.